This paragraph reports one T cell receptor beta chain. The sample belongs to a study of blood T cell repertoires in COVID-19. For the study at large: COVID-19 samples from acute and convalescent phases originated in the United States, Italy and Spain. PBMCs, B-cell-depleted T cells, or T cells were the source of the cDNA or gDNA that made up the material.

The data were produced by immunoSEQ multiplex PCR, yet TCRdb's version contains in-frame clones alone and is incomplete. Of 250,000 to 350,000 clones in the sample, about 85% were seen once. This CDR3 has 13 amino acids. V shed 5 bases and J shed 4 bases, with 11 bases lying between them. Participants reported their clinical history, and cohort assignment relied on those reports. Recovered Cohort 3 donors showed two negative PCRs, clearance, or symptom resolution. The specimen sequenced was PBMCs or T cells enriched from blood (not recorded which). This sequence joins TRBV12-3 or TRBV12-4 and TRBJ1-1; the D is unclear. The receptor was isolated from a woman in her 50s who had recovered from COVID-19. The CDR3 sequence: CASSRLSRTEAFF. DNA of the CDR3: TGTGCCAGCAGTCGACTAAGTCGCACTGAAGCTTTCTTT.